This T cell receptor beta chain was captured in a study of OX40 agonist ivuxolimab in advanced cancers. Study findings and constraints: Partly responding patients at 0.1-3.0 mg/kg showed some of the smallest clonal expansion.

The CDR3 consists of 13 residues. Deletions cut 3 bases from V and 7 bases from J, with 12 bases between. The germline V gene encodes CDR1 KGHSH and CDR2 LQKENI. Using immunoSEQ multiplex PCR, the repertoire was profiled, and TCRdb retains in-frame clones only, with some absent. The data show 35,000 to 40,000 clones, with 82% seen just once and approximately 6.9% held by the top ten. A note on this clone: Its antigen is not known.

The receptor's source is an adult with an advanced solid tumor such as melanoma, head and neck, liver or kidney cancer. This rearrangement joins TRBV18 to TRBJ2-5; maybe TRBD2 (6 bases). The sample was CD4+ or CD8+ T cells sorted from blood, taken in a trial of the OX40 agonist ivuxolimab. CDR3 residues: CASSPLGDSTQYF. The CDR3, as DNA: TGTGCCAGCTCACCCTTGGGGGACTCGACCCAGTACTTC.